This entry lists 29 T cell receptor beta chains sequenced from one sample in a study of T cell responses to AZD1222 COVID-19 vaccine. The assay was immunoSEQ multiplex PCR, and TCRdb's table has in-frame clones only and misses some. The sample lists roughly 270,000 clones, 90% to 95% occurring once. The sample here was peripheral blood, taken 28 days after the second AZD1222 dose. The receptors were sampled from an adult who received the AZD1222 COVID-19 vaccine.

This chain joins TRBV27 and TRBJ2-3, with 11 bases matching TRBD2. The CDR3 consists of 16 residues. With V trimmed by 2 bases and J by 5 bases, 6 bases remained unmatched. Looked up from germline, CDR1 is MNHEY and CDR2 is SMNVEV (reference sequence). Here the CDR3 DNA reads TGTGCCAGCAGTTTAGATAGCGGGAGGGATCGAGATACGCAGTATTTT. Translation: CASSLDSGRDRDTQYF.

V usage is TRBV28 and J usage is TRBJ2-7; the match to TRBD1 covers 9 bases. Trimming removed 3 bases from V and 7 bases from J; junction bases left unmatched: 1. Germline V gene sequence: CDR1 MDHEN, CDR2 SYDVKM. The CDR3 consists of 12 residues. This CDR3 reads CASSLTGGEQYF. The CDR3 DNA is TGTGCCAGCAGTTTGACAGGGGGAGAGCAGTACTTC.

This sequence joins TRBV28 and TRBJ1-5; D ambiguous. Germline CDR1 reads MDHEN; CDR2 reads SYDVKM. The CDR3 is 12 residues long. Trimming stripped 9 bases from V and 4 bases from J, with 10 bases between. CDR3 sequence reads: CASHRLNQPQHF. The CDR3 nucleotides are TGTGCCAGTCATCGTCTAAATCAGCCCCAGCATTTT.

The chain joins TRBV7-2 to TRBJ1-2; 7 bases are shared with TRBD1. From germline, CDR1 is SGHTA and CDR2 FQGNSA. The CDR3 runs to 16 residues. The V gene end was trimmed by 6 bases and the J gene end by 5 bases; junction bases not matched to a gene: 15. The CDR3 DNA reads TGTGCCAGCAGGTTCAACAGGGGTCTACGGCCTTATGGCTACACCTTC. Translated, it gives CASRFNRGLRPYGYTF.

With regard to this clone: The same CDR3 also results from other DNA sequences found in this sample. This rearrangement joins TRBV5-1 to TRBJ1-3; D not resolved. V lost 0 bases and J lost 0, with 4 bases in between. The CDR3 spans 14 residues. Germline assignment: CDR1 SGHRS and CDR2 YFSETQ. The CDR3 DNA reads TGCGCCAGCAGCTTGGAAAGCTCTGGAAACACCATATATTTT. This translates into CASSLESSGNTIYF.

This clone was recorded a few times. The gene calls are TRBV6-5 and TRBJ2-2, with 9 bases that match TRBD2. The CDR3 has 13 residues. The trim removed 8 bases at V and 4 bases at J, leaving 2 bases unmatched. CDR1 is MNHEY and CDR2 is SVGAGI in the germline V gene. Here the CDR3 DNA reads TGTGCCAGCGGACTAGCGATCACCGGGGAGCTGTTTTTT. Translation gives CASGLAITGELFF.

This rearrangement joins TRBV18 to TRBJ2-7; no clear D. The CDR3 has 13 amino acids. V dropped 3 bases and J dropped 3 bases, with 9 bases sitting between them. Germline V CDR1 and CDR2: KGHSH, LQKENI. CDR3 loop: CASSPEFNYEQYF. CDR3 nucleotides: TGTGCCAGCTCACCGGAATTTAACTACGAGCAGTACTTC.

CDR3 loop: CASSFFPRGGSGGSSYNEQFF. As DNA, the CDR3 is TGTGCCAGCAGTTTTTTCCCTCGGGGTGGAAGCGGGGGGAGCTCCTACAATGAGCAGTTCTTC. The chain recombines TRBV28 with TRBJ2-1; 9 bases map to TRBD2. V gave up 3 bases and J gave up 0 bases; unmatched junction bases: 18. This CDR3 spans 21 amino acids. Germline loops: CDR1 MDHEN, CDR2 SYDVKM.

This rearrangement joins TRBV5-1 to TRBJ1-2, with no clear D. The V gene lost 4 bases and the J gene lost 8 bases, with 18 bases spanning the gap. The CDR3 length is 14 residues. The germline CDR1 and CDR2 sequences are SGHRS and YFSETQ. The CDR3 DNA sequence: TGCGCCAGCAGCCACACACACGGATCGGAGGGCTACACCTTC. Protein sequence: CASSHTHGSEGYTF. The whole variable domain, filled in from reference TRBV5-1 and TRBJ1-2, reads KAGVTQTPRYLIKTRGQQVTLSCSPISGHRSVSWYQQTPGQGLQFLFEYFSETQRNKGNFPGRFSGRQFSNSRSEMNVSTLELGDSALYLCASSHTHGSEGYTFGSGTRLTVV.

The V call is TRBV7-9, the J call TRBJ1-4; TRBD1 matches 12 bases. Trimming cost V 5 bases and J 2 bases; bases outside gene matches: 6. Germline V gives CDR1 SEHNR, CDR2 FQNEAQ (reference sequence). This CDR3 has 17 residues. CDR3 amino acids: CASSRRDRGPTNEKLFF. The DNA for the CDR3 is TGTGCCAGCAGCCGACGGGACAGGGGGCCGACTAATGAAAAACTGTTTTTT.

The chain uses TRBV11-2 and TRBJ2-5; 13 bases agree with TRBD2. Trimming at V came to 5 bases and at J to 1 base, leaving 4 bases not matched to a gene. CDR1 and CDR2 (germline): SGHAT, FQNNGV. The CDR3 totals 16 residues. The CDR3 here is CASSQRLAGGQETQYF. The CDR3 DNA sequence: TGTGCCAGCAGCCAAAGACTAGCGGGGGGCCAAGAGACCCAGTACTTC.

The rearrangement links TRBV19 to TRBJ1-6; D call uncertain. This CDR3 spans 15 amino acids. V lost 1 base and J 8 bases, leaving 12 bases between the germline ends. Per germline, CDR1 LNHDA and CDR2 SQIVND (reference sequence). The CDR3 spells CASSIVAGLDSPLHF. The CDR3 nucleotides are TGTGCCAGTAGTATAGTGGCAGGTCTGGATTCACCCCTCCACTTT. The entire variable domain, with the rest obtained from reference TRBV19 and TRBJ1-6, is as follows: DGGITQSPKYLFRKEGQNVTLSCEQNLNHDAMYWYRQDPGQGLRLIYYSQIVNDFQKGDIAEGYSVSREKKESFPLTVTSAQKNPTAFYLCASSIVAGLDSPLHFGNGTRLTVT.

This rearrangement joins TRBV2 to TRBJ2-3; D gene uncertain. Germline loops: CDR1 SNHLY, CDR2 FYNNEI. This CDR3 contains 15 residues. Trimming left V 5 bases short and J 0 bases short, with 12 bases between. The DNA of the CDR3 is TGTGCCAGCAGTACCCCAGGTACTAGCACAGATACGCAGTATTTT. Translation gives CASSTPGTSTDTQYF.

The rearrangement links TRBV7-2 to TRBJ2-7, with unresolved D. V was shortened by 4 bases and J by 0 bases, with 10 bases between the two germline ends. The CDR3 is 14 amino acids. Germline loops: CDR1 SGHTA, CDR2 FQGNSA. CDR3 sequence reads: CASSSRISSYEQYF. The DNA for the CDR3 is TGTGCCAGCAGCTCTAGGATCAGCTCCTACGAGCAGTACTTC. Combining the CDR3 with reference TRBV7-2 and TRBJ2-7 gives the whole variable domain GAGVSQSPSNKVTEKGKDVELRCDPISGHTALYWYRQSLGQGLEFLIYFQGNSAPDKSGLPSDRFSAERTGGSVSTLTIQRTQQEDSAVYLCASSSRISSYEQYFGPGTRLTVT.

This chain uses TRBV28 with TRBJ1-6; D is undetermined. Germline V lookup: CDR1 MDHEN, CDR2 SYDVKM. CDR3 length: 12 amino acids. The V and J ends lost 5 bases and 2 bases respectively, with 1 base between them. CDR3 in DNA: TGTGCCAGCAGTCCCTATAATTCACCCCTCCACTTT. Its protein product is CASSPYNSPLHF.

This chain connects TRBV5-1 to TRBJ2-7; D unclear. From germline, CDR1 is SGHRS and CDR2 YFSETQ. This CDR3 has 12 amino acids. Trimming removed 0 bases at V and 1 base at J, with 2 bases between. The CDR3 spells CASSLVSYEQYF. The CDR3 DNA sequence: TGCGCCAGCAGCTTGGTGTCCTACGAGCAGTACTTC. The complete variable domain, with remaining parts taken from reference TRBV5-1 and TRBJ2-7, reads KAGVTQTPRYLIKTRGQQVTLSCSPISGHRSVSWYQQTPGQGLQFLFEYFSETQRNKGNFPGRFSGRQFSNSRSEMNVSTLELGDSALYLCASSLVSYEQYFGPGTRLTVT.

At least ten counts were recorded for this clone. V usage is TRBV11-2 and J usage is TRBJ2-7; no firm D call. Germline CDR1 SGHAT, CDR2 FQNNGV. The V end was cut by 4 bases, the J end by 5 bases, with 12 bases between. The CDR3 totals 13 residues. DNA for the CDR3: TGTGCCAGCAGCTCGGCTTATTGGCACGAGCAGTACTTC. Its translation: CASSSAYWHEQYF.

Concerning this clone itself: Other DNA sequences in this sample translate to the same CDR3. The chain combines TRBV28 with TRBJ2-2; D not certain. CDR1 and CDR2 from the germline V gene are MDHEN and SYDVKM. V lost 2 bases and J 6 bases, leaving 4 bases between the germline ends. The CDR3 runs 12 residues. For the CDR3, the DNA is TGTGCCAGCAGTTTAGCCGCCGGGGAGCTGTTTTTT. As protein: CASSLAAGELFF.

The genes are TRBV29-1 and TRBJ1-2, with a tentative D call TRBD1 (5 bases). The V end lost 4 bases, the J end lost 8 bases, and 14 bases lay between the germline ends. Germline V gives CDR1 SQVTM, CDR2 ANQGSEA. The CDR3 runs 12 residues. The CDR3, as DNA: TGCAGCGTTGGGGGGGACCAGTGGGGCTACACCTTC. Protein sequence: CSVGGDQWGYTF.

In the case of this clone: Other DNA sequences in this sample translate to the same CDR3. CDR3 in amino acids: CASSFDHTGELFF. CDR3 DNA: TGCGCCAGCAGCTTCGACCACACCGGGGAGCTGTTTTTT. The chain has TRBV5-1 and TRBJ2-2, with D unresolved. Germline CDR1 reads SGHRS; CDR2 reads YFSETQ. This CDR3 contains 13 residues. Trimming removed 2 bases from V and 3 bases from J, with 5 bases in between.

This sequence joins TRBV27 and TRBJ1-2; D is perhaps TRBD1 (6 bases). From germline, CDR1 is MNHEY and CDR2 SMNVEV (reference sequence). Trimming removed 8 bases at V and 8 bases at J, with 18 bases between. This CDR3 contains 13 residues. The DNA of the CDR3 is TGTGCCAGCGGATTAGACAGGAAAGACGGCTACACCTTC. Its protein is CASGLDRKDGYTF.

The J gene is TRBJ2-2, the V gene TRBV7-2; TRBD1 matches at 9 bases. The V segment lost 1 base and the J segment 6 bases; nucleotides outside the gene matches: 0. The CDR3 spans 14 residues. Germline V gene sequence: CDR1 SGHTA, CDR2 FQGNSA. For the CDR3, the DNA is TGTGCCAGCAGCTTAGACAGGGGGCCCGGGGAGCTGTTTTTT. It translates to CASSLDRGPGELFF.

V and J are TRBV2 and TRBJ1-6; D not resolved. CDR1 SNHLY and CDR2 FYNNEI come from the germline V gene. The CDR3 length is 12 residues. Trimming removed 5 bases at V and 7 bases at J, with 6 bases between. This CDR3 is CASSLGNSPLHF. The CDR3, as DNA: TGTGCCAGCAGTCTGGGGAATTCACCCCTCCACTTT.

The chain is built from TRBV5-1 and TRBJ1-1; possible D gene TRBD1, 6 bases. There are 13 residues in the CDR3. Trimming stripped 7 bases from V and 5 bases from J, with 15 bases between. Per germline, CDR1 SGHRS and CDR2 YFSETQ. DNA of the CDR3: TGCGCCAGCCAAACCAAGGGGGATACTGAAGCTTTCTTT. Its translation: CASQTKGDTEAFF.

The CDR3 here is CASSKTASTDTQYF. CDR3 DNA: TGTGCCAGCAGTAAGACAGCTAGCACAGATACGCAGTATTTT. The gene calls are TRBV28 and TRBJ2-3, with D possibly matching TRBD1 (5 bases). Trimming removed 5 bases at V and 0 bases at J, with 9 bases between. The CDR3 is 14 amino acids. The germline V gene has CDR1 MDHEN and CDR2 SYDVKM.

The rearrangement links TRBV7-9 to TRBJ2-7, with 8 bases matching TRBD2. The germline CDR1 and CDR2 sequences are SEHNR and FQNEAQ (reference sequence). The CDR3 spans 15 residues. Unmatched junction bases numbered 5, after V lost 4 bases and J lost 0 bases. CDR3 in amino acids: CASSSAGTSSYEQYF. CDR3 sequence (DNA): TGTGCCAGCAGCTCAGCCGGGACTAGCTCCTACGAGCAGTACTTC.

This chain uses TRBV4-1 with TRBJ1-5, with D uncertain. With 4 bases removed from V and 8 bases from J, the gap between germline ends came to 12 bases. Germline V gives CDR1 MGHRA, CDR2 YSYEKL. The CDR3 spans 13 residues. CDR3 in amino acids: CASSPGPLEPQHF. CDR3 DNA: TGCGCCAGCAGCCCGGGCCCTCTTGAGCCCCAGCATTTT.

V gene TRBV13 combines with J gene TRBJ2-3, with 9 bases that match TRBD1. V shed 4 bases and J 6 bases; nucleotides not matched to a gene: 11. The CDR3 contains 16 residues. CDR1 PRHDT and CDR2 FYEKMQ come from the germline V gene (reference sequence). In nucleotides, the CDR3 is TGTGCCAGCAGCTCAAACAGGGGGCCCGGCGGGGATACGCAGTATTTT. Translating it yields CASSSNRGPGGDTQYF.

The V and J genes are TRBV28 and TRBJ2-3; 7 nucleotides agree with TRBD1. With V trimmed by 6 bases and J by 1 base, 7 bases remained unmatched. CDR3 length: 15 amino acids. CDR1 and CDR2 from the germline V gene are MDHEN and SYDVKM. CDR3 sequence (DNA): TGTGCCAGCAGCTCGACTGGACAGGGCACAGATACGCAGTATTTT. Amino acids: CASSSTGQGTDTQYF.